These 26 T cell receptor beta chains were all obtained from the same sample, sequenced in a study of cytomegalovirus exposure and HLA in healthy donors. In the PCR, 60 Vbeta and 13 Jbeta primers were used. The assay was immunoSEQ multiplex PCR, and TCRdb's table has in-frame clones only and misses some. The repertoire includes approximately 180,000 clones, about 70% of them detected once, and 1.5% to 2% sits in the top ten. Sequencing was done on a sample of PBMCs. The receptors were sampled from a woman aged 30 to 39 in good health and CMV-seronegative.

This clone occurred a few times. The gene calls are TRBV27 and TRBJ1-1; weak D call: TRBD1 (5 bases). Germline V CDR1 and CDR2: MNHEY, SMNVEV (reference sequence). This CDR3 region has 15 residues. V lost 5 bases and J 4 bases, leaving 17 bases between the germline ends. The CDR3 loop reads CASSPIRTGGTEAFF. CDR3 nucleotide sequence: TGTGCCAGCAGTCCGATACGGACGGGGGGCACTGAAGCTTTCTTT.

The genes are TRBV19 and TRBJ2-1, with D possibly being TRBD2 (5 bases). Germline CDR1 reads LNHDA; CDR2 reads SQIVND (reference sequence). This CDR3 comprises 16 residues. Trimming shortened V by 7 bases and J by 4 bases, and 20 bases separated the two germline ends. CDR3 nucleotides: TGTGCCAGTAAGAGGGAAGCGGCCCCGGGGTACAATGAGCAGTTCTTC. The encoded protein is CASKREAAPGYNEQFF.

The chain combines TRBV15 with TRBJ1-6, with D possibly TRBD1 on 5 matching bases. The CDR3 runs to 14 residues. CDR1 and CDR2 from the germline V gene are LNHNV and YYDKDF (reference sequence). Trimming cost V 0 bases and J 7 bases, with 7 bases left between them. This CDR3 is CATSRDHRNSPLHF. CDR3 sequence (DNA): TGTGCCACCAGCAGAGATCACAGGAATTCACCCCTCCACTTT.

This clone was seen a few times. The CDR3 region has the DNA TGTGCCAGTAGTCCGATACTGACACCCAATGAGCAGTTCTTC. Amino acids: CASSPILTPNEQFF. The chain is built from TRBV19 and TRBJ2-1; D not certain. The CDR3 consists of 14 residues. Trimming shortened V by 5 bases and J by 6 bases, and 14 bases separated the two germline ends. Germline CDR1 and CDR2: LNHDA and SQIVND (reference sequence).

There are many counts of this clone. This chain joins TRBV7-9 and TRBJ1-6; TRBD1 aligns across 10 bases. The CDR3 consists of 14 residues. Unmatched junction bases numbered 3, after V lost 5 bases and J lost 8 bases. From germline, CDR1 is SEHNR and CDR2 FQNEAQ (reference sequence). For the CDR3, the DNA is TGTGCCAGCAGCCGGGACAGGGGAGATTCACCCCTCCACTTT. Amino acid sequence: CASSRDRGDSPLHF.

Here the CDR3 reads CASRTDRGNYGYTF. CDR3 DNA sequence: TGTGCCAGCAGAACCGACAGGGGAAATTATGGCTACACCTTC. J is TRBJ1-2 and V is TRBV7-9; TRBD1 matches at 8 bases. V lost 6 bases to trimming and J lost 5 bases; unmatched junction nucleotides: 8. Germline CDR1 SEHNR, CDR2 FQNEAQ (reference sequence). This CDR3 has 14 amino acids.

The rearrangement joins TRBV29-1 to TRBJ2-1; 13 bases are a match to TRBD2. The CDR3 runs to 18 residues. Germline lookup yields CDR1 SQVTM and CDR2 ANQGSEA. The trim removed 1 base at V and 4 bases at J, leaving 10 bases unmatched. Here the CDR3 reads CSVEGQGLAGVGYNEQFF. CDR3 DNA sequence: TGCAGCGTTGAAGGGCAAGGACTAGCGGGAGTCGGATACAATGAGCAGTTCTTC.

This rearrangement joins TRBV25-1 to TRBJ2-3, with 8 bases fitting TRBD1. Germline V CDR1 and CDR2: MGHDK, SYGVNS. This CDR3 contains 14 residues. V lost 6 bases to trimming and J lost 3 bases; unmatched junction nucleotides: 5. In DNA form, the CDR3 reads TGTGCCAGCAGGGGCGACAGGGGTACAGATACGCAGTATTTT. Translation: CASRGDRGTDTQYF.

This clone showed up just a few times. The gene calls are TRBV5-4 and TRBJ1-1; 11 bases are a match to TRBD1. The CDR3 runs to 15 residues. Germline lookup yields CDR1 SGHNT and CDR2 YYREEE (reference sequence). V gave up 3 bases and J gave up 4 bases; unmatched junction bases: 5. The CDR3, as DNA: TGTGCCAGCAGCTACCGGGACAGGGGGGGCACTGAAGCTTTCTTT. Protein sequence: CASSYRDRGGTEAFF.

The J gene is TRBJ1-3, the V gene TRBV2; D gene uncertain. The CDR3 length is 14 residues. V was cut by 5 bases and J by 4 bases, with 12 bases left in between. Germline-derived CDR1 and CDR2 are SNHLY and FYNNEI. The CDR3 DNA follows: TGTGCCAGCAGTCAAACATACGTCGGAAACACCATATATTTT. Translated, it gives CASSQTYVGNTIYF.

This clone was counted a few times. CDR3 DNA sequence: TGCAGCGTTGCAGCCTTTACCGGGACAGGGGACGCAATTAACTATGGCTACACCTTC. Its protein product is CSVAAFTGTGDAINYGYTF. This chain uses TRBV29-1 with TRBJ1-2; 10 bases agree with TRBD1. The germline gives CDR1 SQVTM, CDR2 ANQGSEA. The CDR3 contains 19 residues. V lost 4 bases, J lost 1 base, and 18 bases stayed unmatched.

V gene TRBV29-1 combines with J gene TRBJ1-5; D not certain. With 7 bases removed from V and 3 bases from J, the gap between germline ends came to 13 bases. This CDR3 is built from 13 residues. In germline, CDR1 is SQVTM, CDR2 ANQGSEA. The CDR3 is CSAGERVNQPQHF. In DNA, the CDR3 is TGCAGCGCTGGGGAGCGTGTCAATCAGCCCCAGCATTTT.

This chain connects TRBV9 to TRBJ2-2; no reliable D call. V was clipped by 3 bases and J by 5 bases, with 5 bases between them. The CDR3 runs 12 residues. From germline, CDR1 is SGDLS and CDR2 YYNGEE. The CDR3 here is CASSAKTGELFF. In DNA form, the CDR3 reads TGTGCCAGCAGCGCAAAAACCGGGGAGCTGTTTTTT.

The rearrangement joins TRBV30 to TRBJ1-1, with D unclear. V lost 5 bases and J 0 bases, leaving 7 bases between the germline ends. CDR3 length: 12 residues. Germline CDR1 is GTSNPN and CDR2 is SVGIG (reference sequence). The CDR3 region has the DNA TGTGCCTGGTCTACTTTGAACACTGAAGCTTTCTTT. Amino acid sequence: CAWSTLNTEAFF.

The chain combines TRBV28 with TRBJ1-3, with D tentatively TRBD1 (5 bases). The length of the CDR3 is 14 residues. The germline V and J ends were trimmed by 8 bases and 3 bases, with 14 bases remaining between them. CDR1 is MDHEN and CDR2 is SYDVKM in the germline V gene. This CDR3 reads CASRGGMGGNTIYF. The CDR3 DNA is TGTGCCAGCCGGGGGGGGATGGGTGGAAACACCATATATTTT.

The chain couples TRBV7-6 to TRBJ2-3; tentatively, D is TRBD1 (6 bases). Deletions cut 6 bases from V and 4 bases from J, with 11 bases between. The germline V gene encodes CDR1 SGHVS and CDR2 FNYEAQ. The CDR3 is 13 amino acids. CDR3 sequence: CASSPNRADTQYF. Here the CDR3 DNA reads TGTGCCAGCAGTCCCAACAGGGCAGATACGCAGTATTTT.

A few counts support this clone. V gene TRBV18 combines with J gene TRBJ1-2; perhaps TRBD1 as D (5 bases). The CDR3 loop spans 15 amino acids. Trimming left V 3 bases short and J 0 bases short, with 11 bases between. CDR1 and CDR2 (germline): KGHSH, LQKENI. As DNA, the CDR3 is TGTGCCAGCTCACCGACCAGGGCCACTAACTATGGCTACACCTTC. As protein: CASSPTRATNYGYTF.

The chain links TRBV6-6 to TRBJ1-1; a possible D gene is TRBD1 (6 bases). This CDR3 has 15 residues. Between the trimmed V and J ends, which lost 0 bases and 10 bases, there was a span of 18 bases. Germline V gives CDR1 MNHNY, CDR2 SVGAGI (reference sequence). The CDR3 loop is CASSYSTQGRGGAFF. Here the CDR3 DNA reads TGTGCCAGCAGTTACTCGACACAAGGGAGGGGGGGAGCTTTCTTT.

This rearrangement joins TRBV18 to TRBJ2-5; weak D call: TRBD1 (5 bases). V was shortened by 1 base and J by 0 bases, with 12 bases between the two germline ends. CDR3 length equals 16 residues. Per germline, CDR1 KGHSH and CDR2 LQKENI. Written as DNA, the CDR3 is TGTGCCAGCTCACCACGGGCTAGGGGTTACCAAGAGACCCAGTACTTC. Translating it yields CASSPRARGYQETQYF.

The chain links TRBV30 to TRBJ2-2; TRBD1 might be the D (5 bases). V lost 3 bases, J lost 8 bases, and 13 bases lay in between. This CDR3 is built from 13 residues. Looked up from germline, CDR1 is GTSNPN and CDR2 is SVGIG (reference sequence). CDR3 residues: CAWRVLGAGELFF. The CDR3 nucleotides are TGTGCCTGGAGAGTTCTAGGGGCTGGGGAGCTGTTTTTT. The full variable domain, with the rest looked up from reference TRBV30 and TRBJ2-2, is SQTIHQWPATLVQPVGSPLSLECTVEGTSNPNLYWYRQAAGRGLQLLFYSVGIGQISSEVPQNLSASRPQDRQFILSSKKLLLSDSGFYLCAWRVLGAGELFFGEGSRLTVL.

The chain links TRBV25-1 to TRBJ2-1; 16 bases match TRBD2. Trimming cost V 4 bases and J 9 bases; bases outside gene matches: 6. Germline V CDR1 and CDR2: MGHDK, SYGVNS. The CDR3 loop spans 16 amino acids. CDR3 in DNA: TGTGCCAGCAGTGGGGGACTAGCGGGAGGGCCGGGTGAGCAGTTCTTC. This encodes CASSGGLAGGPGEQFF.

This chain connects TRBV9 to TRBJ2-3, with a possible D match to TRBD2 (5 bases). Germline CDR1 reads SGDLS; CDR2 reads YYNGEE. The CDR3 contains 14 residues. Trimming stripped 2 bases from V and 2 bases from J, with 9 bases between. The CDR3 DNA sequence: TGTGCCAGCAGCGTGTACGGGGACACAGATACGCAGTATTTT. Translation: CASSVYGDTDTQYF.

V and J are TRBV7-7 and TRBJ2-2; 8 bases fit TRBD2. The CDR3 spans 16 residues. After removal of 1 base from V and 6 bases from J, the junction contained 7 bases not matched to a gene. Germline V gene lookup returns CDR1 SSHAT and CDR2 FNYEAQ (reference sequence). The CDR3 protein is CASSLGVAGGAGELFF. The CDR3 coding sequence is TGTGCCAGCAGCTTAGGTGTGGCCGGGGGGGCCGGGGAGCTGTTTTTT.

The CDR3 sequence: CASSEALAHRYGYTF. The CDR3 DNA sequence: TGTGCCAGCAGTGAAGCTTTGGCCCACAGGTATGGCTACACCTTC. The rearrangement uses TRBV2 and TRBJ1-2; D is perhaps TRBD1 (5 bases). CDR3 length: 15 residues. From germline, CDR1 is SNHLY and CDR2 FYNNEI. Trimming cost V 0 bases and J 5 bases, with 13 bases left between them.

The V call is TRBV25-1, the J call TRBJ2-7; 8 nucleotides line up with TRBD1. The CDR3 sequence is 14 residues long. In germline, CDR1 is MGHDK, CDR2 SYGVNS. Trimming cost V 8 bases and J 6 bases; bases outside gene matches: 12. CDR3 sequence reads: CASARRTGNGEQYF. The CDR3 nucleotides are TGTGCCAGCGCACGACGGACAGGGAACGGCGAGCAGTACTTC.

As regards this clone: The same CDR3 can be traced to other DNA sequences in this sample. The chain couples TRBV7-9 to TRBJ2-7; 9 bases are a match to TRBD1. CDR3 size: 15 residues. V lost 6 bases to trimming and J lost 3 bases; unmatched junction nucleotides: 9. Germline V gene lookup returns CDR1 SEHNR and CDR2 FQNEAQ (reference sequence). The DNA for the CDR3 is TGTGCCAGCAGTGGCCCGGGACAGGGCTTCTACGAGCAGTACTTC. It translates to CASSGPGQGFYEQYF.